Listed here are 22 T cell receptor beta chains from one sample, sequenced in a study of cytomegalovirus exposure and HLA in healthy donors. The PCR employed 60 Vbeta primers together with 13 Jbeta primers. The method was immunoSEQ multiplex PCR; TCRdb's version includes in-frame clones alone and lacks a portion of them. Of over 150,000 clones listed, roughly 74% are singletons. The material sequenced was PBMCs. These receptors came from a male donor in good health and CMV-seronegative.

The chain combines TRBV7-8 with TRBJ2-3, with 14 bases fitting TRBD2. The junction had 6 bases not matched to a gene; V was cut back by 4 bases and J by 0 bases. The CDR3 sequence is 18 residues long. CDR1 and CDR2 (germline): SGHVS, FQNEAQ. The CDR3 protein is CASSSRTSGRTSTDTQYF. The CDR3 region has the DNA TGTGCCAGCAGCTCGCGGACTAGCGGGAGGACCAGCACAGATACGCAGTATTTT.

V gene TRBV5-1 combines with J gene TRBJ2-7; 7 bases match TRBD2. CDR3 length: 16 residues. V trimming: 0 bases; J trimming: 2 bases; junction bases outside the gene matches: 8. Germline V gene lookup returns CDR1 SGHRS and CDR2 YFSETQ. CDR3 in amino acids: CASSLAAAGPPYEQYF. The CDR3 DNA is TGCGCCAGCAGCTTGGCCGCAGCGGGACCCCCCTACGAGCAGTACTTC. Full variable domain (outside the CDR3, taken from reference TRBV5-1 and TRBJ2-7): KAGVTQTPRYLIKTRGQQVTLSCSPISGHRSVSWYQQTPGQGLQFLFEYFSETQRNKGNFPGRFSGRQFSNSRSEMNVSTLELGDSALYLCASSLAAAGPPYEQYFGPGTRLTVT.

This clone has only one observation. The chain recombines TRBV5-1 with TRBJ1-2; TRBD1 agrees at 7 bases. There are 13 residues in the CDR3. The germline V gene encodes CDR1 SGHRS and CDR2 YFSETQ. V lost 0 bases, J lost 6 bases, and 2 bases stayed unmatched. CDR3 in amino acids: CASSLGQGNGYTF. CDR3 nucleotides: TGCGCCAGCAGCTTGGGACAGGGAAATGGCTACACCTTC.

This clone was counted between two and nine times. This sequence joins TRBV7-3 and TRBJ2-5; 8 bases map to TRBD1. This CDR3 contains 13 residues. The germline V gene encodes CDR1 SGHTA and CDR2 FQGTGA. V lost 3 bases, J lost 4 bases, and 1 base stayed unmatched. The CDR3 nucleotides read TGTGCCAGCAGCTTTCAGGGGGCAGAGACCCAGTACTTC. Its translation is CASSFQGAETQYF.

Sample share makes this clone medium-sized. The V and J genes are TRBV5-6 and TRBJ1-2, with no clear D. This CDR3 region has 13 residues. The germline V gene has CDR1 SGHDT and CDR2 YYEEEE. Trimming left V 0 bases short and J 8 bases short, with 11 bases between. CDR3 residues: CASSLGPSQGYTF. In nucleotides, the CDR3 is TGTGCCAGCAGCTTGGGGCCGTCTCAGGGCTACACCTTC.

This chain connects TRBV5-1 to TRBJ2-5; 13 nucleotides line up with TRBD2. The J call could be wrong; TRBJ2-7 is a better fit for the DNA end. This CDR3 spans 16 amino acids. Germline values: CDR1 SGHRS, CDR2 YFSETQ. CDR3 bases: TGCGCCAGCAGCTTGGGACTAGCGGGGGGCTTGTACGAGCAGTACTTC. Protein sequence: CASSLGLAGGLYEQYF.

The rearrangement uses TRBV5-1 and TRBJ1-2; TRBD1 is a possible D gene (5 bases). The CDR3 totals 12 residues. Germline V gene sequence: CDR1 SGHRS, CDR2 YFSETQ. V lost 4 bases and J lost 3, with 7 bases in between. The CDR3, as DNA: TGCGCCAGCAGCGGGGCAGACTATGGCTACACCTTC. It specifies CASSGADYGYTF.

This rearrangement joins TRBV6-1 to TRBJ2-3, with 8 nucleotides matching TRBD2. J was trimmed by 4 bases and V by 7 bases; bases with no gene match: 10. This CDR3 has 15 residues. Germline V gene data show CDR1 as MNHNS and CDR2 as SASEGT. In nucleotides, the CDR3 is TGTGCCAGCAAAGCCACTAGCGGTCGCTCAGATACGCAGTATTTT. Its protein product is CASKATSGRSDTQYF.

The genes are TRBV11-2 and TRBJ1-1; 9 positions match TRBD1. V dropped 5 bases and J dropped 5; count of bases not matched to a gene: 9. The length of the CDR3 is 15 residues. CDR1 SGHAT and CDR2 FQNNGV come from the germline V gene. Here the CDR3 reads CASSHNRGLSTEAFF. The CDR3 DNA is TGTGCCAGCAGCCATAACAGGGGGCTCAGTACTGAAGCTTTCTTT.

V gene TRBV30 combines with J gene TRBJ1-5, with a tentative D call TRBD1 (5 bases). The V gene's germline CDR1 is GTSNPN and CDR2 SVGIG (reference sequence). The CDR3 runs 16 residues. Trimming pared 3 bases from V and 3 bases from J, leaving 18 bases between. The CDR3 loop is CAWSRVGSGLNQPQHF. CDR3 nucleotides: TGTGCCTGGAGCAGGGTGGGGTCAGGCCTCAATCAGCCCCAGCATTTT.

The count of this clone is one. The genes are TRBV19 and TRBJ2-7; a possible D gene is TRBD1 (6 bases). The CDR3 runs to 14 residues. With 4 bases removed from V and 0 bases from J, the gap between germline ends came to 10 bases. CDR1 and CDR2 (germline): LNHDA, SQIVND (reference sequence). Here the CDR3 DNA reads TGTGCCAGTAGTAGGTCAGGGGTCTCCTACGAGCAGTACTTC. As protein: CASSRSGVSYEQYF.

The chain recombines TRBV6-5 with TRBJ2-2, with D tentatively TRBD1 (5 bases). The V end was cut by 6 bases, the J end by 7 bases, with 15 bases between. The length of the CDR3 is 14 residues. Germline V gene sequence: CDR1 MNHEY, CDR2 SVGAGI. CDR3 in DNA: TGTGCCAGCAGAATGAGTGGACAAAACGGGGAGCTGTTTTTT. Protein product: CASRMSGQNGELFF.

V usage is TRBV19 and J usage is TRBJ1-1; 8 bases align to TRBD1. Germline loops: CDR1 LNHDA, CDR2 SQIVND (reference sequence). V was pared by 2 bases and J by 3 bases, with 17 bases of the junction left unmatched. CDR3 length equals 19 residues. In nucleotides, the CDR3 is TGTGCCAGTAGTATACCGCCTTATCCGACAGGGGAATTATACACTGAAGCTTTCTTT. This gives the protein CASSIPPYPTGELYTEAFF.

The chain is built from TRBV15 and TRBJ2-5; D is possibly TRBD1 (5 bases). The J call is uncertain, as TRBJ2-7 better fits the DNA end. This CDR3 region has 14 residues. Germline V gene sequence: CDR1 LNHNV, CDR2 YYDKDF (reference sequence). CDR3 nucleotide sequence: TGTGCCACCAGCAGAGATGGGGCCTCCTACGAGCAGTACTTC. Translating it yields CATSRDGASYEQYF.

In its sample, this clone was seen a few times. V is TRBV2 and J is TRBJ1-1; tentatively, D is TRBD1 (5 bases). V lost 6 bases, J lost 0 bases, and 8 bases lay in between. Germline V gene sequence: CDR1 SNHLY, CDR2 FYNNEI. The CDR3 sequence is 13 residues long. The CDR3, as DNA: TGTGCCAGCAGGCAGGGTCTGAACACTGAAGCTTTCTTT. Its translation: CASRQGLNTEAFF.

Points on this clone: In the same sample, other DNA sequences code for this CDR3. The V and J genes are TRBV28 and TRBJ2-2; 15 nucleotides agree with TRBD2. V dropped 4 bases and J dropped 4; count of bases not matched to a gene: 4. CDR1 is MDHEN and CDR2 is SYDVKM in the germline V gene. This CDR3 has 17 amino acids. CDR3 in amino acids: CASSSGLAGGPTGELFF. As DNA, the CDR3 is TGTGCCAGCAGTTCGGGACTAGCGGGAGGACCCACCGGGGAGCTGTTTTTT.

The chain recombines TRBV19 with TRBJ1-1, with a weak D call TRBD1 (5 bases). Germline lookup yields CDR1 LNHDA and CDR2 SQIVND (reference sequence). V lost 3 bases and J 5 bases, leaving 13 bases between the germline ends. The CDR3 totals 14 residues. The CDR3 loop reads CASSMAPGRTEAFF. CDR3 coding DNA: TGTGCCAGTAGTATGGCCCCAGGGCGGACTGAAGCTTTCTTT. Based on the CDR3 plus reference TRBV19 and TRBJ1-1, the full variable domain is DGGITQSPKYLFRKEGQNVTLSCEQNLNHDAMYWYRQDPGQGLRLIYYSQIVNDFQKGDIAEGYSVSREKKESFPLTVTSAQKNPTAFYLCASSMAPGRTEAFFGQGTRLTVV.

The chain is built from TRBV7-6 and TRBJ2-5, with D possibly matching TRBD2 (6 bases). CDR1 is SGHVS and CDR2 is FNYEAQ in the germline V gene. The CDR3 length is 14 residues. V lost 2 bases, J lost 5 bases, and 12 bases lay in between. CDR3 nucleotide sequence: TGTGCCAGCAGCTTATTGGCGGGGACGGAGACCCAGTACTTC. Its translation: CASSLLAGTETQYF. The whole variable domain, filled in from reference TRBV7-6 and TRBJ2-5, reads GAGVSQSPRYKVTKRGQDVALRCDPISGHVSLYWYRQALGQGPEFLTYFNYEAQQDKSGLPNDRFSAERPEGSISTLTIQRTEQRDSAMYRCASSLLAGTETQYFGPGTRLLVL.

The gene calls are TRBV2 and TRBJ2-5; unclear D gene. The CDR3 length is 13 residues. With 4 bases removed from V and 1 base from J, the gap between germline ends came to 7 bases. Germline loops: CDR1 SNHLY, CDR2 FYNNEI. The CDR3 region is CASSARVQETQYF. CDR3 DNA sequence: TGTGCCAGCAGTGCCCGGGTCCAAGAGACCCAGTACTTC.

This rearrangement joins TRBV7-9 to TRBJ2-3; D may be TRBD2 (5 bases). The germline V gene encodes CDR1 SEHNR and CDR2 FQNEAQ (reference sequence). V was shortened by 5 bases and J by 8 bases, with 14 bases between the two germline ends. The CDR3 consists of 13 residues. This CDR3 reads CASSPETTGTQYF. The CDR3, as DNA: TGTGCCAGCAGCCCAGAGACTACTGGTACGCAGTATTTT. Together with reference TRBV7-9 and TRBJ2-3, the CDR3 gives the full variable domain: DTGVSQNPRHKITKRGQNVTFRCDPISEHNRLYWYRQTLGQGPEFLTYFQNEAQLEKSRLLSDRFSAERPKGSFSTLEIQRTEQGDSAMYLCASSPETTGTQYFGPGTRLTVL.

V gene TRBV6-1 combines with J gene TRBJ2-7; TRBD1 agrees at 9 bases. CDR3 size: 14 residues. Germline loops: CDR1 MNHNS, CDR2 SASEGT. V lost 5 bases, J lost 6 bases, and 8 bases stayed unmatched. The CDR3: CASSIGQGPREQYF. The CDR3, as DNA: TGTGCCAGCAGTATCGGACAGGGGCCCCGCGAGCAGTACTTC.

This clone was seen a few times. CDR3 loop: CASREDRGGSEKLFF. Here the CDR3 DNA reads TGTGCCAGCAGGGAAGACAGGGGAGGCAGCGAAAAACTGTTTTTT. The chain links TRBV11-2 to TRBJ1-4, with 8 bases matching TRBD1. The CDR3 sequence is 15 residues long. The trim removed 6 bases at V and 8 bases at J, leaving 11 bases unmatched. Per germline, CDR1 SGHAT and CDR2 FQNNGV.